Given below is one TCR beta chain in context. CDR1 is SGHDT, CDR2 YYEEEE, per germline. J lost 4 bases, V lost 2 bases, and 9 bases had no gene match. The CDR3 totals 17 residues. The sample belongs to a study of blood T cell repertoires in COVID-19. As originally analysed: Nucleated cell counts were estimated from reference gene primer amplification. Assay: immunoSEQ multiplex PCR; the TCRdb copy retains only in-frame clones and omits some. V, J and clone size reflect that table, while D and trimming were determined from the DNA. The table has about 160,000 clones, approximately 80% seen once. The rearrangement joins TRBV5-6 to TRBJ2-5, with 12 bases fitting TRBD2. The sequence was obtained from an elderly woman with acute or convalescent COVID-19. Sequenced sample: peripheral blood. CDR3 protein: CASSLILGLAGSETQYF. As DNA, the CDR3 is TGTGCCAGCAGCTTAATCTTGGGACTAGCGGGTTCAGAGACCCAGTACTTC.